The TCR beta chain described here comes from a study of blood T cell repertoires in COVID-19. How the authors handled the data: Quantification of nucleated cells was approximated via reference gene primer amplification. Sequencing was performed with immunoSEQ multiplex PCR; in TCRdb, only in-frame clones are kept and a portion is missing. V and J calls and clone size are those listed in that table; D and trimming were worked out from the DNA. This sample has some 270,000 clones, with 75% to 90% found just once. The ends were cut back, 7 bases at V and 11 bases at J, with 20 bases in the middle. Germline-derived CDR1 and CDR2 are SQVTM and ANQGSEA. CDR3 size: 12 residues.

The chain joins TRBV29-1 to TRBJ1-1, with D maybe TRBD1 (6 bases). This sequence was found in a young woman with acute COVID-19. The sample was PBMCs or T cells enriched from blood (not recorded which). The CDR3 reads CSGMTGGGYAFF. CDR3 nucleotide sequence: TGCAGCGGGATGACAGGTGGGGGTTACGCTTTCTTT.